One T cell receptor beta chain is described in this entry. This sample is drawn from a study of blood T cell repertoires in COVID-19. Across the study: Specimens from acute and convalescent COVID-19 originated in the United States, Italy and Spain. Sample material is recorded as cDNA or gDNA derived from T cells, B-cell-depleted T cells, or PBMCs.

Source study methods: For nucleated cells, counts were estimated from reference gene primer amplification. The data were produced by immunoSEQ multiplex PCR, yet TCRdb's version contains in-frame clones alone and is incomplete. V and J calls and clone size come straight from that table; D and trimming were deduced from the DNA. This table holds 28,000 or so clones, approximately 82% found once. The CDR3 has 13 residues. From germline, CDR1 is MNHEY and CDR2 SVGAGI. V lost 7 bases, J lost 0 bases, and 9 bases lay in between. The sequence was collected from a human donor in a cohort sampled during active COVID-19. The sequenced sample was peripheral blood. V usage is TRBV6-5 and J usage is TRBJ1-1, with D possibly being TRBD1 (5 bases). Here the CDR3 DNA reads TGTGCCAGCACAGGGCAGGTGAACACTGAAGCTTTCTTT. It specifies CASTGQVNTEAFF.